This T cell receptor beta chain was retrieved from a study of human T cells and chemical hapten exposure. Time point indicated: pre-sensitization, week 0. Treatment meaning: therapeutic diphenylcyclopropenone sensitization with weekly scalp DPC. Trimming removed 7 bases at V and 4 bases at J, with 14 bases between. CDR1 is MNHNS and CDR2 is SASEGT in the germline V gene. The CDR3 runs 13 residues. TCRdb called the RACE reads again in MiXCR, with one record for every CDR3 protein. The table lists about 350,000 distinct CDR3 sequences, about 5% of them singletons. The origin of this receptor is a woman aged 18-30 years with alopecia areata. Some clones in this sample may be carry-over from other donors' samples. The sequencing used whole blood, collected in connection with sensitization to the hapten diphenylcyclopropenone (DPC). The gene calls are TRBV6-1 and TRBJ2-7; no definite D call. The CDR3 protein is CASNVMREYEQYF. The CDR3 DNA reads TGTGCCAGCAATGTAATGCGAGAGTACGAGCAGTACTTC.